In its sample, the clone carrying this TCR beta chain was seen a few times. Its cognate antigen is unknown. In germline, CDR1 is LGHDT, CDR2 YNNKEL (reference sequence). V lost 2 bases and J 7 bases, leaving 8 bases between the germline ends. The CDR3 loop spans 12 amino acids. The authors isolated at least 6 million PBMCs per sample. A sample-barcoded 5' primer and a J-beta primer mix were used in a second PCR of roughly 6 to 12 cycles. TCRdb passed the 5' RACE reads through MiXCR, listing each CDR3 protein once. Here the sample spans 1.5 million to 1.8 million distinct CDR3 sequences, less than 45% being singletons. The data derive from a study of blood T cells in healthy people across ages. Study-wide points: Long-lived donors exceeded aged donors in naive CD4+ cells and diversity.

V usage is TRBV3-1 and J usage is TRBJ1-2; D is perhaps TRBD1 (5 bases). The sequence derives from a woman aged 18-35 years in good health. Sequencing was done on a sample of blood. The CDR3 here is CASSQRDCGYTF. CDR3 DNA: TGTGCCAGCAGCCAACGGGACTGTGGCTACACCTTC.